The following is a TCR beta chain sequence with its context. The target antigen is unknown. Stem cell-like memory, regulatory, central memory and naive CD4+ cells were sorted via CD45RO/CCR7/CD25/CD127/CD95/CD27. This entry belongs to a study of beta chain features in type 1 diabetes. Study information: Examined across all samples were about 99,000,000 sorted cells.

Points from the study as a whole: Relative to healthy donors, patients appeared to have naive, central memory and Treg TCRB repertoires that were more similar. Type 1 diabetes patients had moderately but significantly shorter TCRB CDR3s in all four CD4+ subsets.

The V gene end was trimmed by 0 bases and the J gene end by 2 bases; junction bases not matched to a gene: 4. This CDR3 comprises 15 residues. The germline gives CDR1 LGHNA, CDR2 YSLEER. Expressed TCRB transcripts were sequenced because the entire RNA isolate underwent reverse transcription. Measured with immunoSEQ multiplex PCR; TCRdb has only the in-frame clones, and not every one. The sample includes around 260,000 clones, roughly 20% of them seen just once. Sequencing was carried out using naive CD4+ T cells from blood. The clonotype was recovered from a woman aged 40 to 50 with type 1 diabetes. The chain carries TRBV4-3 and TRBJ2-7, with 7 bases that match TRBD1. The DNA for the CDR3 is TGCGCCAGCAGCCAAGATTCACAGGGGACCTACGAGCAGTACTTC. Its translation: CASSQDSQGTYEQYF.